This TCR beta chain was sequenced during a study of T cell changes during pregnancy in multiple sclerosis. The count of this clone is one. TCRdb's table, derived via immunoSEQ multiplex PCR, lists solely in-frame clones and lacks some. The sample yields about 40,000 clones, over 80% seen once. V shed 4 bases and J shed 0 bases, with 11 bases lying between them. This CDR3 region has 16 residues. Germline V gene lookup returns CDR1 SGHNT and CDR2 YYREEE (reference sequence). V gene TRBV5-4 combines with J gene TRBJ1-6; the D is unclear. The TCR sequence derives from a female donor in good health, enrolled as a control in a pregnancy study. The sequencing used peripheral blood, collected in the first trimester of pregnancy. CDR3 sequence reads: CASSLLGSSYNSPLHF. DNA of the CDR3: TGTGCCAGCAGCCTATTAGGGAGCTCCTATAATTCACCCCTCCACTTT.